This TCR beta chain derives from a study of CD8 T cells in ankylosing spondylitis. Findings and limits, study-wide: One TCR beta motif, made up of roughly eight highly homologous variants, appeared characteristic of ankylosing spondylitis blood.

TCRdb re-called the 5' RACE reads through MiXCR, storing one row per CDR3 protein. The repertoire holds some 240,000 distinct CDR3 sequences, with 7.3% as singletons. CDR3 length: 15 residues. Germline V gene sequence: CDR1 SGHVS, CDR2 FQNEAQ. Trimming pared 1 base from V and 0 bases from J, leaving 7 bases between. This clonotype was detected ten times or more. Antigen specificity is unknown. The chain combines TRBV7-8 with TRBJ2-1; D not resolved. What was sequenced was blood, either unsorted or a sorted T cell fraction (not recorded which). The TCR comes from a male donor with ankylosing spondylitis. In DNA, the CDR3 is TGTGCCAGCAGCTTAGGCGTTAACTCCTACAATGAGCAGTTCTTC. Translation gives CASSLGVNSYNEQFF. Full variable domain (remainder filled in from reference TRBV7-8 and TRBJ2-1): GAGVSQSPRYKVAKRGQDVALRCDPISGHVSLFWYQQALGQGPEFLTYFQNEAQLDKSGLPSDRFFAERPEGSVSTLKIQRTQQEDSAVYLCASSLGVNSYNEQFFGPGTRLTVL.